This record concerns one T cell receptor (beta chain) sequence. The sample comes from a study of T cell clonotyping in hematopoietic cell transplantation. V trimming: 0 bases; J trimming: 5 bases; junction bases outside the gene matches: 11. Germline V gene lookup returns CDR1 SGHRS and CDR2 YFSETQ. The CDR3 is made up of 17 amino acids. Clones were read by immunoSEQ multiplex PCR, and TCRdb kept only the in-frame ones, dropping some. The sample contains some 29,000 clones, less than 85% of which appear only once. Time point indicated: recipient sample about 28 days before transplant, after cytoreduction.

The clonotype originates from a man aged 35-49 years with acute myeloid leukemia. Some clones in this sample may be carry-over from other donors' samples. The specimen comprised peripheral blood mononuclear cells, sampled before stem cell transplant. This chain joins TRBV5-1 and TRBJ2-5; 9 bases are shared with TRBD1. This CDR3 reads CASSLDVYRTGVETQYF. CDR3 coding DNA: TGCGCCAGCAGCTTGGACGTATACCGGACAGGGGTCGAGACCCAGTACTTC.